A selection of T cell receptor beta chains follows, all from one sample in a study of T cell responses to AZD1222 COVID-19 vaccine. Method: immunoSEQ multiplex PCR; TCRdb's copy keeps in-frame clones and lacks some. The data show about 100,000 clones, 87% seen once. This material consisted of peripheral blood, taken 28 days after the second AZD1222 dose. Every receptor here comes from an adult who received the AZD1222 COVID-19 vaccine. Each CDR3 is given with its conserved first and last residue. A D gene is named only where the DNA matches it firmly. Where a row states a size, it is once, few, many or the class of an expanded clone; other rows omit it.

V: TRBV18
J: TRBJ1-6
D: TRBD1
size: NA
CDR3: CASRTGRESPLHF
DNA: TGTGCCAGCCGGACAGGGCGGGAGTCACCCCTCCACTTT

V: TRBV27
J: TRBJ2-1
D: TRBD1
size: NA
CDR3: CASSSTGGYYNEQFF
DNA: TGTGCCAGCAGTTCAACAGGGGGCTACTACAATGAGCAGTTCTTC

V: TRBV10-2
J: TRBJ1-4
D: NA
size: NA
CDR3: CASSSAGNEKLFF
DNA: TGCGCCAGCAGTTCGGCAGGGAATGAAAAACTGTTTTTT

V: TRBV28
J: TRBJ2-7
D: NA
size: NA
CDR3: CATRYYEQYF
DNA: TGTGCCACCCGATATTACGAGCAGTACTTC

V: TRBV14
J: TRBJ1-1
D: NA
size: NA
CDR3: CASSQVVSREAFF
DNA: TGTGCCAGCAGCCAAGTTGTTTCCAGGGAAGCTTTCTTT

V: TRBV6-5
J: TRBJ2-3
D: TRBD2
size: NA
CDR3: CASTVPAGGTDTQYF
DNA: TGTGCCAGCACCGTGCCGGCGGGGGGCACAGATACGCAGTATTTT

V: TRBV4-1
J: TRBJ2-5
D: NA
size: NA
CDR3: CASSQEGATQYF
DNA: TGCGCCAGCAGCCAAGAAGGCGCGACCCAGTACTTC

V: TRBV29-1
J: TRBJ1-1
D: TRBD1
size: NA
CDR3: CSAVGQKLFF
DNA: TGCAGCGCCGTGGGACAGAAGCTTTTCTTT

V: TRBV28
J: TRBJ1-2
D: TRBD1
size: NA
CDR3: CASSSGTGTNYGYTF
DNA: TGTGCCAGCAGTTCCGGGACAGGGACTAACTATGGCTACACCTTC

V: TRBV5-1
J: TRBJ2-7
D: TRBD2
size: NA
CDR3: CASSLMGGSSYEQYF
DNA: TGCGCCAGCAGCTTAATGGGCGGGAGCTCCTACGAGCAGTACTTC

V: TRBV28
J: TRBJ1-1
D: TRBD1
size: NA
CDR3: CASSFDRGNTEAFF
DNA: TGTGCCAGCAGTTTTGACAGGGGAAACACTGAAGCTTTCTTT

V: TRBV6-5
J: TRBJ1-3
D: NA
size: NA
CDR3: CASIFSGAGNTIYF
DNA: TGTGCCAGCATCTTTTCAGGGGCCGGAAACACCATATATTTT

V: TRBV19
J: TRBJ1-1
D: NA
size: NA
CDR3: CASSIPWGDAFF
DNA: TGTGCCAGTAGTATTCCCTGGGGGGATGCTTTCTTT

V: TRBV6-5
J: TRBJ1-3
D: TRBD1
size: NA
CDR3: CASSRDRRGNTIYF
DNA: TGTGCCAGCAGTCGGGACAGGCGGGGGAACACCATATATTTT

V: TRBV12-3/TRBV12-4
J: TRBJ1-1
D: NA
size: NA
CDR3: CASSTTVGGEAFF
DNA: TGTGCCAGCAGTACCACCGTGGGGGGGGAAGCTTTCTTT

V: TRBV30
J: TRBJ2-7
D: NA
size: NA
CDR3: CAWSWGGPSYEQYF
DNA: TGTGCCTGGAGTTGGGGGGGCCCCTCCTACGAGCAGTACTTC

V: TRBV6-5
J: TRBJ2-1
D: TRBD1
size: NA
CDR3: CASREGTGVNNEQFF
DNA: TGTGCCAGCAGGGAGGGGACAGGGGTCAACAATGAGCAGTTCTTC

V: TRBV24-1
J: TRBJ2-7
D: TRBD1
size: once
CDR3: CATSDKDRVQEQYF
DNA: TGTGCCACCAGTGACAAGGACAGGGTGCAAGAGCAGTACTTC

V: TRBV6-5
J: TRBJ2-5
D: NA
size: NA
CDR3: CASSLLQRRDEETQYF
DNA: TGTGCCAGCAGTTTACTCCAAAGGCGGGACGAAGAGACCCAGTACTTC

V: TRBV10-2
J: TRBJ2-3
D: TRBD2
size: NA
CDR3: CASSESKSSAGADTQYF
DNA: TGCGCCAGCAGTGAGTCTAAGTCGTCGGCGGGGGCAGATACGCAGTATTTT

V: TRBV19
J: TRBJ1-1
D: NA
size: once
CDR3: CASSMGTPLNTEAFF
DNA: TGTGCCAGTAGTATGGGGACACCGCTGAACACTGAAGCTTTCTTT

V: TRBV29-1
J: TRBJ1-2
D: NA
size: NA
CDR3: CSVAGGAGLSPHSYTF
DNA: TGCAGCGTTGCGGGAGGGGCAGGGTTGTCCCCTCATAGCTACACCTTC

V: TRBV3-1/TRBV3-2
J: TRBJ2-7
D: NA
size: NA
CDR3: CASREDGTYEQYF
DNA: TGTGCCAGCAGAGAAGACGGGACCTACGAGCAGTACTTC

V: TRBV2
J: TRBJ2-7
D: TRBD2
size: NA
CDR3: CASSVTSGGKNGPYEQYF
DNA: TGTGCCAGCAGTGTGACTAGCGGGGGGAAAAACGGTCCCTACGAGCAGTACTTC

V: TRBV19
J: TRBJ1-5
D: NA
size: NA
CDR3: CASISLAGGRGQPQHF
DNA: TGTGCCAGCATCTCATTGGCGGGGGGGCGCGGTCAGCCCCAGCATTTT

V: TRBV9
J: TRBJ1-3
D: NA
size: NA
CDR3: CASSVGQTSSGNTIYF
DNA: TGTGCCAGCAGCGTAGGACAGACGAGCTCTGGAAACACCATATATTTT

V: TRBV28
J: TRBJ1-1
D: NA
size: NA
CDR3: CASRYRRNTEAFF
DNA: TGTGCCAGCAGATATCGGAGGAACACTGAAGCTTTCTTT

V: TRBV28
J: TRBJ1-1
D: NA
size: NA
CDR3: CASSSGRTEAFF
DNA: TGTGCCAGCAGTTCGGGACGGACTGAAGCTTTCTTT

V: TRBV6-1
J: TRBJ1-6
D: TRBD1
size: once
CDR3: CASSESAQARGRYSPLHF
DNA: TGTGCCAGCAGTGAAAGTGCGCAGGCCAGGGGGCGATATTCACCCCTCCACTTT